This entry concerns a single T cell receptor beta chain. This sample is part of a study of sequential checkpoint blockade in melanoma. Study-wide background: Randomization was 1:1 between first-line nivolumab→ipilimumab and ipilimumab→nivolumab. Both treatment sequences were followed by maintenance nivolumab.

Only in-frame clones appear in the TCRdb table, and some are missing; sequencing was by immunoSEQ multiplex PCR. In the table there are some 19,000 clones, around 82% of which are singletons. Specified treatment: randomized to nivolumab then ipilimumab (arm A) or the reverse (arm B). DNA-damaging chemotherapy had not been given to any patient beforehand. PBMC sorting kept live CD3+CD8+ cells without CD19 or CD56. This CDR3 spans 15 amino acids. Losses at the gene ends were 2 bases for V and 2 bases for J; bases not matched to a gene: 5. The V gene's germline CDR1 is MDHEN and CDR2 SYDVKM. The sample here was CD8+ T cells sorted from blood (inferred from file names), taken from a patient given nivolumab and ipilimumab in sequence. This receptor was obtained from a human donor with melanoma. J is TRBJ2-7 and V is TRBV28; 8 nucleotides line up with TRBD1. Here the CDR3 reads CASSLIGQGPYEQYF. DNA for the CDR3: TGTGCCAGCAGTTTAATAGGACAGGGCCCCTACGAGCAGTACTTC.